The 11 T cell receptor beta chains in this list originate from one sample, sequenced in a study of blood T cell repertoires in COVID-19. Measured with immunoSEQ multiplex PCR; TCRdb has only the in-frame clones, and not every one. This sample has fewer than 350,000 clones, with roughly 86% found just once. The sequencing sample was made of PBMCs or T cells enriched from blood (not recorded which). These receptors were taken from a woman between 25 and 40 years old who had been exposed to COVID-19.

The rearrangement joins TRBV29-1 to TRBJ1-2, with D possibly matching TRBD1 (5 bases). CDR1 is SQVTM, CDR2 ANQGSEA, per germline. Trimming shortened V by 4 bases and J by 1 base, and 10 bases separated the two germline ends. This CDR3 comprises 13 residues. The DNA for the CDR3 is TGCAGCGTTGCTTACCAGGGTAACTATGGCTACACCTTC. It is translated as CSVAYQGNYGYTF.

The DNA of the CDR3 is TGTGCCAGCAGTTCCTACACCGGGACAGACGACTATGGCTACACCTTC. Translated: CASSSYTGTDDYGYTF. The chain joins TRBV27 to TRBJ1-2; 7 bases line up with TRBD1. Germline values: CDR1 MNHEY, CDR2 SMNVEV (reference sequence). V shed 4 bases, J shed 3 bases, and the junction held 11 bases outside the gene matches. The length of the CDR3 is 16 residues.

This clone came up once. This chain joins TRBV6-5 and TRBJ2-2, with 9 bases that match TRBD2. The CDR3 runs 15 residues. J lost 4 bases, V lost 2 bases, and 2 bases had no gene match. Looked up from germline, CDR1 is MNHEY and CDR2 is SVGAGI. The CDR3 DNA sequence: TGTGCCAGCAGTTACGTAGCGGGAGTCACCGGGGAGCTGTTTTTT. Protein: CASSYVAGVTGELFF.

The rearrangement links TRBV5-1 to TRBJ2-3; no firm D call. Germline assignment: CDR1 SGHRS and CDR2 YFSETQ. Deletions cut 4 bases from V and 1 base from J, with 13 bases between. The CDR3 consists of 15 residues. The CDR3 DNA follows: TGCGCCAGCAGCCCATTTGACCGGGGCACAGATACGCAGTATTTT. It translates to CASSPFDRGTDTQYF.

The chain joins TRBV5-1 to TRBJ2-2, with D unresolved. Per the germline V gene, CDR1 is SGHRS and CDR2 is YFSETQ. The CDR3 runs to 12 residues. V was shortened by 8 bases and J by 1 base, with 6 bases between the two germline ends. CDR3 nucleotides: TGCGCCAGTGTCAGGAACACCGGGGAGCTGTTTTTT. This codes for CASVRNTGELFF.

V gene TRBV18 combines with J gene TRBJ2-6, with 9 nucleotides matching TRBD2. This CDR3 is 19 amino acids long. Per germline, CDR1 KGHSH and CDR2 LQKENI. V dropped 3 bases and J dropped 4; count of bases not matched to a gene: 13. Here the CDR3 DNA reads TGTGCCAGCTCACCCTGGCTTCCCGGGACTAGCCCCGGGGCCAACGTCCTGACTTTC. Translation gives CASSPWLPGTSPGANVLTF.

V and J are TRBV27 and TRBJ2-2; D gene uncertain. Deletions cut 3 bases from V and 6 bases from J, with 17 bases between. From germline, CDR1 is MNHEY and CDR2 SMNVEV (reference sequence). This CDR3 is built from 16 residues. For the CDR3, the DNA is TGTGCCAGCAGTTTCCGTTGGCTCCCCGCGGCCGGGGAGCTGTTTTTT. Translating it yields CASSFRWLPAAGELFF.

The chain carries TRBV28 and TRBJ1-2; no firm D call. The CDR3 contains 13 residues. The V gene lost 6 bases and the J gene lost 3 bases, with 11 bases spanning the gap. Germline loops: CDR1 MDHEN, CDR2 SYDVKM. CDR3 sequence: CASSFVGHYGYTF. The CDR3 bases are TGTGCCAGCAGCTTTGTCGGTCACTATGGCTACACCTTC.

V and J are TRBV19 and TRBJ1-5, with D perhaps matching TRBD1 (5 bases). Deletions cut 7 bases from V and 4 bases from J, with 11 bases between. CDR1 and CDR2 from the germline V gene are LNHDA and SQIVND (reference sequence). The CDR3 contains 13 residues. As DNA, the CDR3 is TGTGCCAGTAACGACAGAGAAAATCAGCCCCAGCATTTT. Protein: CASNDRENQPQHF.

The chain is built from TRBV5-1 and TRBJ1-2, with a possible D match to TRBD1 (5 bases). CDR1 SGHRS and CDR2 YFSETQ come from the germline V gene. V lost 1 base and J lost 4, with 14 bases in between. CDR3 length: 15 amino acids. CDR3 sequence: CASSLFAEGAYGYTF. In DNA, the CDR3 is TGCGCCAGCAGCTTGTTTGCCGAAGGGGCCTATGGCTACACCTTC.

V gene TRBV6-5 combines with J gene TRBJ2-1, with 8 bases matching TRBD2. This CDR3 region has 16 residues. Germline lookup yields CDR1 MNHEY and CDR2 SVGAGI. V shed 0 bases and J 2 bases; nucleotides not matched to a gene: 3. The CDR3 sequence: CASSYSRGVTYNEQFF. CDR3 coding DNA: TGTGCCAGCAGTTACTCGCGGGGGGTAACCTACAATGAGCAGTTCTTC.